The next 26 T cell receptor beta chains were all read from a single sample in a study of control samples from healthy donors and cancer patients. Repertoires were generated with immunoSEQ multiplex PCR, while TCRdb's copy carries only in-frame clones and drops some. The sample includes approximately 150,000 clones, 88% of them seen just once. The sequenced sample consisted of blood. The receptors derive from a young man in good health.

The V call is TRBV7-2, the J call TRBJ2-3; tentative D call: TRBD1 (6 bases). The CDR3 is 14 residues long. In germline, CDR1 is SGHTA, CDR2 FQGNSA. V lost 7 bases to trimming and J lost 5 bases, with 16 bases between them. The CDR3 DNA is TGTGCCAGCATGGTTTCAGGGGTGAAAGATACGCAGTATTTT. It codes for CASMVSGVKDTQYF.

This rearrangement joins TRBV11-2 to TRBJ2-7, with D tentatively TRBD1 or TRBD2 (5 bases each). The length of the CDR3 is 15 residues. CDR1 and CDR2 from the germline V gene are SGHAT and FQNNGV. The V end lost 5 bases, the J end lost 1 base, and 15 bases lay between the germline ends. The CDR3 reads CASSPAGARSYEQYF. CDR3 sequence (DNA): TGTGCCAGCAGCCCCGCCGGGGCGCGGTCCTACGAGCAGTACTTC.

The chain joins TRBV6-5 to TRBJ1-2; 7 nucleotides agree with TRBD1. V was clipped by 5 bases and J by 6 bases; unmatched bases: 12. Germline assignment: CDR1 MNHEY and CDR2 SVGAGI. The CDR3 loop spans 15 amino acids. The CDR3 nucleotides read TGTGCCAGCAGTACTCCTAGGACAGGACGTGATGGCTACACCTTC. Amino acid sequence: CASSTPRTGRDGYTF.

The chain joins TRBV5-4 to TRBJ2-1; D is possibly TRBD1 or TRBD2 (7 bases each). Between the trimmed V and J ends, which lost 3 bases and 2 bases, there was a span of 15 bases. Germline CDR1 SGHNT, CDR2 YYREEE (reference sequence). CDR3 length: 16 residues. CDR3 loop: CASSSGRDSTYNEQFF. CDR3 bases: TGTGCCAGCAGCTCTGGGAGGGACAGTACCTACAATGAGCAGTTCTTC.

The rearrangement joins TRBV25-1 to TRBJ1-4; 9 positions agree with TRBD1. This CDR3 region has 17 residues. Unmatched junction bases numbered 10, after V lost 4 bases and J lost 4 bases. Germline V gives CDR1 MGHDK, CDR2 SYGVNS. In DNA, the CDR3 is TGTGCCAGCAGTGCTCTTCCCGGGACAGGGTATAATGAAAAACTGTTTTTT. Encoded protein: CASSALPGTGYNEKLFF.

Only one count was recorded for this clone. The chain links TRBV5-1 to TRBJ2-5; 7 bases fit TRBD1. Trimming took 0 bases from V and 5 from J; bases not matched to a gene: 10. CDR1 and CDR2 (germline): SGHRS, YFSETQ. The CDR3 extends over 16 amino acids. As DNA, the CDR3 is TGCGCCAGCAGCTTGGTAGGGGGCGACGAACGGGAGACCCAGTACTTC. This translates into CASSLVGGDERETQYF.

The chain recombines TRBV30 with TRBJ2-7; TRBD1 matches 9 bases. The ends lost 6 bases at V and 7 bases at J; junction bases unmatched: 13. The CDR3 consists of 14 residues. CDR1 is GTSNPN and CDR2 is SVGIG in the germline V gene (reference sequence). The CDR3 spells CACTVGQGGQEQYF. In DNA, the CDR3 is TGTGCCTGTACCGTGGGACAGGGTGGGCAAGAGCAGTACTTC.

This rearrangement joins TRBV9 to TRBJ2-1, with D tentatively TRBD2 (5 bases). Germline CDR1 SGDLS, CDR2 YYNGEE. This CDR3 has 13 amino acids. V lost 0 bases and J 8 bases, leaving 9 bases between the germline ends. This CDR3 is CASSVVAEDEQFF. The CDR3 DNA is TGTGCCAGCAGCGTAGTTGCGGAGGATGAGCAGTTCTTC. Combining the CDR3 with reference TRBV9 and TRBJ2-1 gives the whole variable domain DSGVTQTPKHLITATGQRVTLRCSPRSGDLSVYWYQQSLDQGLQFLIQYYNGEERAKGNILERFSAQQFPDLHSELNLSSLELGDSALYFCASSVVAEDEQFFGPGTRLTVL.

The gene calls are TRBV3-1 (or the pseudogene TRBV3-2) and TRBJ2-1; 9 bases are shared with TRBD2. Germline CDR1 and CDR2: LGHDT and YNNKEL (reference sequence). The CDR3 runs to 17 residues. The V and J ends lost 0 bases and 4 bases, in that order; junction bases with no gene match: 7. As DNA, the CDR3 is TGTGCCAGCAGCCAAGATCGGTCTAGCGGGGCGTACAATGAGCAGTTCTTC. Its protein product is CASSQDRSSGAYNEQFF.

Worth noting for this clone: Other DNA sequences of this sample code for an identical CDR3. The rearrangement uses TRBV18 and TRBJ1-1, with D possibly being TRBD1 (5 bases). Trimming took 4 bases from V and 1 from J, leaving 7 bases between them. The CDR3 runs to 13 residues. The germline gives CDR1 KGHSH, CDR2 LQKENI. The CDR3 region has the DNA TGTGCCAGCTCACGAACAGGGAACACTGAAGCTTTCTTT. Residues: CASSRTGNTEAFF.

This chain joins TRBV19 and TRBJ1-5; 7 nucleotides align to TRBD1. Unmatched junction bases numbered 7, after V lost 0 bases and J lost 5 bases. Germline values: CDR1 LNHDA, CDR2 SQIVND (reference sequence). The CDR3 totals 16 residues. CDR3: CASSIDPRGNDQPQHF. The CDR3 bases are TGTGCCAGTAGTATAGATCCCAGGGGGAACGATCAGCCCCAGCATTTT. The whole variable domain, remainder taken from reference TRBV19 and TRBJ1-5, is DGGITQSPKYLFRKEGQNVTLSCEQNLNHDAMYWYRQDPGQGLRLIYYSQIVNDFQKGDIAEGYSVSREKKESFPLTVTSAQKNPTAFYLCASSIDPRGNDQPQHFGDGTRLSIL.

DNA of the CDR3: TGTGCCAGCAGTACGGACAGGGTCGATCAGCCCCAGCATTTT. Translated: CASSTDRVDQPQHF. The chain joins TRBV2 to TRBJ1-5; TRBD1 aligns across 8 bases. The junction had 5 bases not matched to a gene; V was cut back by 5 bases and J by 5 bases. The CDR3 contains 14 residues. Germline assignment: CDR1 SNHLY and CDR2 FYNNEI.

This clone has more than one count but fewer than ten. The CDR3 is CASRRTGYSNQPQHF. CDR3 nucleotides: TGTGCAAGTCGTCGGACAGGGTATAGCAATCAGCCCCAGCATTTT. J is TRBJ1-5 and V is TRBV12-2; TRBD1, the table's D call, was not compared with the DNA. TRBV12-2 is marked as a pseudogene. The CDR3 sequence is 15 residues long.

V gene TRBV28 combines with J gene TRBJ1-2; possible D gene TRBD1, 6 bases. Trimming stripped 0 bases from V and 4 bases from J, with 12 bases between. Germline assignment: CDR1 MDHEN and CDR2 SYDVKM. The CDR3 is 15 residues long. In nucleotides, the CDR3 is TGTGCCAGCAGTTTATGGGACAGATCTGCCTATGGCTACACCTTC. Amino acids: CASSLWDRSAYGYTF.

The CDR3 nucleotides are TGTGCCAGCAGTTTGGCAGGGGCCGAGAATCAGCCCCAGCATTTT. Encoded protein: CASSLAGAENQPQHF. This chain connects TRBV6-2 or TRBV6-3 to TRBJ1-5; tentative D call: TRBD1 (6 bases). V lost 4 bases to trimming and J lost 4 bases, with 14 bases between them. This CDR3 region has 15 residues. CDR1 and CDR2 (germline): MNHEY, SVGEGT.

The chain is built from TRBV6-6 and TRBJ2-1, with 9 bases identical to TRBD2. Germline CDR1 and CDR2: MNHNY and SVGAGI (reference sequence). The CDR3 is made up of 15 amino acids. The J segment lost 1 base and the V segment lost 4 bases, leaving 2 bases of the junction unmatched. CDR3 DNA: TGTGCCAGCAGTTTTAGCGGGGGATCCTACAATGAGCAGTTCTTC. Protein: CASSFSGGSYNEQFF.

The rearrangement links TRBV3-1 (or the pseudogene TRBV3-2) to TRBJ2-3; TRBD2 matches 10 bases. This CDR3 has 20 amino acids. The V gene's germline CDR1 is LGHDT and CDR2 YNNKEL (reference sequence). Trimming took 1 base from V and 5 from J; bases not matched to a gene: 18. CDR3: CASSQVLTSERTSGEDTQYF. CDR3 nucleotide sequence: TGTGCCAGCAGCCAAGTTCTGACGTCCGAGCGGACTAGCGGAGAAGATACGCAGTATTTT.

The chain carries TRBV11-2 and TRBJ2-3; TRBD2 aligns across 7 bases. V was clipped by 5 bases and J by 7 bases; unmatched bases: 15. The CDR3 has 16 residues. CDR1 and CDR2 from the germline V gene are SGHAT and FQNNGV. CDR3 sequence (DNA): TGTGCCAGCAGCCCCCGGGACTACCCACAAACAAATACGCAGTATTTT. Encoded protein: CASSPRDYPQTNTQYF.

The chain carries TRBV6-4 and TRBJ2-3, with TRBD2 identical over 12 bases. CDR3 size: 14 residues. J was trimmed by 4 bases and V by 4 bases; bases with no gene match: 0. Looked up from germline, CDR1 is MRHNA and CDR2 is SNTAGT. CDR3 nucleotides: TGTGCCAGCAGTGCTAGCGGGGGGGCAGATACGCAGTATTTT. It specifies CASSASGGADTQYF.

This CDR3 reads CASSQTLDRGYGYTF. The CDR3 DNA reads as TGTGCCAGCAGTCAGACCCTGGACAGGGGCTATGGCTACACCTTC. The V gene is TRBV6-6, the J gene TRBJ1-2; the match to TRBD1 covers 9 bases. The CDR3 extends over 15 amino acids. Germline CDR1 is MNHNY and CDR2 is SVGAGI (reference sequence). Trimming cost V 5 bases and J 4 bases; bases outside gene matches: 8.

The V and J genes are TRBV28 and TRBJ1-1; D gene unclear. The CDR3 has 13 amino acids. Germline V gene sequence: CDR1 MDHEN, CDR2 SYDVKM. V lost 4 bases and J lost 5, with 11 bases in between. The CDR3 nucleotides are TGTGCCAGCAGTTCCCGACTCTCGACTGAAGCTTTCTTT. Encoded protein: CASSSRLSTEAFF. The variable domain in full, completed from reference TRBV28 and TRBJ1-1, reads DVKVTQSSRYLVKRTGEKVFLECVQDMDHENMFWYRQDPGLGLRLIYFSYDVKMKEKGDIPEGYSVSREKKERFSLILESASTNQTSMYLCASSSRLSTEAFFGQGTRLTVV.

The count of this clone is one. V gene TRBV5-1 combines with J gene TRBJ2-5; 8 nucleotides align to TRBD1. The CDR3 runs to 15 residues. The germline gives CDR1 SGHRS, CDR2 YFSETQ. With 4 bases clipped from V and 3 bases from J, the junction kept 8 bases outside the gene matches. The CDR3 loop reads CASSDRDRQKETQYF. CDR3 nucleotide sequence: TGCGCCAGCAGCGACCGGGACAGGCAAAAAGAGACCCAGTACTTC.

The chain links TRBV7-3 to TRBJ1-2; D gene ambiguous. V was pared by 5 bases and J by 3 bases, with 13 bases between. Germline V gene lookup returns CDR1 SGHTA and CDR2 FQGTGA. There are 14 residues in the CDR3. The CDR3 DNA reads as TGTGCCAGCAGCCTTGAGGGCGGTGACTATGGCTACACCTTC. Amino acid sequence: CASSLEGGDYGYTF.

The V call is TRBV3-1 (or the pseudogene TRBV3-2), the J call TRBJ2-4; the match to TRBD1 covers 7 bases. The CDR3 length is 13 residues. Germline V gene sequence: CDR1 LGHDT, CDR2 YNNKEL (reference sequence). V was clipped by 6 bases and J by 6 bases; unmatched bases: 5. The CDR3 DNA reads TGTGCCAGCAGTGGGACAGCCGGAAACATTCAGTACTTC. Its protein is CASSGTAGNIQYF.

The table lists this clone with a few counts. V usage is TRBV5-1 and J usage is TRBJ1-1, with 9 positions matching TRBD1. The V gene's germline CDR1 is SGHRS and CDR2 YFSETQ. This CDR3 is built from 16 residues. J was trimmed by 1 base and V by 3 bases; bases with no gene match: 7. The CDR3 spells CASSYTGTGRNTEAFF. The DNA for the CDR3 is TGCGCCAGCAGCTACACCGGGACAGGGAGGAACACTGAAGCTTTCTTT.

The chain combines TRBV5-4 with TRBJ2-7, with D uncertain. The CDR3 runs to 14 residues. CDR1 SGHNT and CDR2 YYREEE come from the germline V gene (reference sequence). Trimming took off 0 bases at V and 0 bases at J, with 7 bases between the two ends. DNA of the CDR3: TGTGCCAGCAGCTTGGAACCCTCCTCCTACGAGCAGTACTTC. This encodes CASSLEPSSYEQYF. The variable domain in full, completed from reference TRBV5-4 and TRBJ2-7, reads ETGVTQSPTHLIKTRGQQVTLRCSSQSGHNTVSWYQQALGQGPQFIFQYYREEENGRGNFPPRFSGLQFPNYSSELNVNALELDDSALYLCASSLEPSSYEQYFGPGTRLTVT.